This section outlines one TCR beta chain sequence together with its context. Its antigen is undetermined. For sorted subsets, about 0.2 ug DNA per replicate equaled 30,000 or so T cell genomes. Measured with immunoSEQ multiplex PCR; TCRdb has only the in-frame clones, and not every one. The profile shows approximately 1.1 million clones, around 78% of them singletons. This specimen belongs to a study of shared clonotypes between healthy human individuals. The V end was cut by 5 bases, the J end by 3 bases, with 8 bases between. The CDR3 sequence is 13 residues long. Germline loops: CDR1 SGHTA, CDR2 FQGNSA. Study conclusions and caveats: Naive subsets typically showed greater estimated richness than memory subsets.

The origin of this receptor is a man younger than 35 in good health. Some clones in this sample may be carry-over from other donors' samples. The material sequenced was memory CD4+ T cells from PBMCs. Documented subset: CD45RA-negative fraction. This sequence joins TRBV7-2 and TRBJ2-1; D is unresolved. The CDR3: CASSSGFYNEQFF. The DNA for the CDR3 is TGTGCCAGCAGCAGTGGGTTCTACAATGAGCAGTTCTTC.